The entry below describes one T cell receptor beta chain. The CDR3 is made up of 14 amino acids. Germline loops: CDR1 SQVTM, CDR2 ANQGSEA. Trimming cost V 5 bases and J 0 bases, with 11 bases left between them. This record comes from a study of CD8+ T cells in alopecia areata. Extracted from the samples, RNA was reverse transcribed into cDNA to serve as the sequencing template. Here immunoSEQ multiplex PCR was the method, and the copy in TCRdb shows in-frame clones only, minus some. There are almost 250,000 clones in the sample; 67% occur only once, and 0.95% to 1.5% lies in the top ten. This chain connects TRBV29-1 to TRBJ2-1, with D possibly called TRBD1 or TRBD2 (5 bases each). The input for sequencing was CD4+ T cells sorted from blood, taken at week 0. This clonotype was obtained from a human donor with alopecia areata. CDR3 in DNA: TGCAGCGTTAGGTGGGGGAGCTCCTACAATGAGCAGTTCTTC. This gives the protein CSVRWGSSYNEQFF.